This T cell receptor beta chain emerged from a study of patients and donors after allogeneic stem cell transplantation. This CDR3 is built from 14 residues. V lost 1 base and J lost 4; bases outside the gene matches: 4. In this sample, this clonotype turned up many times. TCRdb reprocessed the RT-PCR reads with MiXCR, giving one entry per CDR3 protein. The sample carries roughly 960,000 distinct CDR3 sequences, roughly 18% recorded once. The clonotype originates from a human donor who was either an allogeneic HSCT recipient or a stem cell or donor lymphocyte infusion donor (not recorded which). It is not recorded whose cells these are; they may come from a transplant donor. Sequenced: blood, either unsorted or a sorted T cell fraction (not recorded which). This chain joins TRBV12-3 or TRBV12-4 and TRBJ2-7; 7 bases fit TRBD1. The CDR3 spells CASSLGGGVYEQYF. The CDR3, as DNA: TGTGCCAGCAGTTTAGGAGGGGGCGTATACGAGCAGTACTTC.